Presented here are 13 T cell receptor beta chains from one specimen sequenced in a study of OX40 agonist ivuxolimab in advanced cancers. Clones were sequenced by immunoSEQ multiplex PCR, and TCRdb holds only the in-frame ones, with some missing. The data contain tens of thousands of clones, more than 75% of them seen just once; the ten biggest clones take up around 13%. Source: CD4+ or CD8+ T cells sorted from blood, taken in a trial of the OX40 agonist ivuxolimab. Receptors were obtained from an adult with an advanced solid tumor such as melanoma, head and neck, liver or kidney cancer.

This chain connects TRBV4-1 to TRBJ2-1; TRBD1 matches at 9 bases. V shed 4 bases and J 0 bases; nucleotides not matched to a gene: 4. The germline gives CDR1 MGHRA, CDR2 YSYEKL. This CDR3 comprises 16 residues. CDR3 DNA sequence: TGCGCCAGCAGCCGACGGGACAGGGACTCCTACAATGAGCAGTTCTTC. This translates into CASSRRDRDSYNEQFF.

The V and J genes are TRBV15 and TRBJ2-2; D possibly corresponds to TRBD1 (5 bases). Trimming cost V 4 bases and J 7 bases, with 16 bases left between them. This CDR3 is built from 15 residues. The V gene's germline CDR1 is LNHNV and CDR2 YYDKDF (reference sequence). This chain's CDR3 is CATSTRQPLGGELFF. In DNA, the CDR3 is TGTGCCACCAGCACCCGACAGCCTTTGGGCGGGGAGCTGTTTTTT.

The chain employs TRBV4-3 and TRBJ2-2; TRBD2 might be the D (5 bases). The V gene's germline CDR1 is LGHNA and CDR2 YSLEER. CDR3 length: 18 residues. The ends were cut back, 0 bases at V and 4 bases at J, with 18 bases in the middle. CDR3 sequence (DNA): TGCGCCAGCAGCCAAGATGTAGCCGTCGCGAGGGTCACCGGGGAGCTGTTTTTT. Translation: CASSQDVAVARVTGELFF.

The rearrangement links TRBV7-9 to TRBJ1-2; D call uncertain. V was shortened by 5 bases and J by 6 bases, with 13 bases between the two germline ends. Per germline, CDR1 SEHNR and CDR2 FQNEAQ (reference sequence). This CDR3 comprises 13 residues. This chain's CDR3 is CASSSFQEHGYTF. DNA of the CDR3: TGTGCCAGCAGCAGTTTTCAGGAACATGGCTACACCTTC.

This chain links TRBV5-6 with TRBJ1-1, with unresolved D. The ends were cut back, 4 bases at V and 8 bases at J, with 15 bases in the middle. From germline, CDR1 is SGHDT and CDR2 YYEEEE. CDR3 length: 13 residues. The CDR3 nucleotides are TGTGCCAGCAGCCCCACGCCCCGACAAGAAGCTTTCTTT. Its translation: CASSPTPRQEAFF.

The rearrangement links TRBV7-6 to TRBJ2-7; 9 bases are shared with TRBD1. V was clipped by 4 bases and J by 3 bases; unmatched bases: 7. This CDR3 is 15 amino acids long. CDR1 and CDR2 (germline): SGHVS, FNYEAQ. The CDR3 loop is CASSSEPGQGYEQYF. DNA of the CDR3: TGTGCCAGCAGCTCTGAACCGGGACAGGGCTACGAGCAGTACTTC.

The chain links TRBV2 to TRBJ2-7; 11 nucleotides agree with TRBD2. The CDR3 runs 14 residues. With 10 bases clipped from V and 2 bases from J, the junction kept 7 bases outside the gene matches. The germline V gene encodes CDR1 SNHLY and CDR2 FYNNEI. CDR3 nucleotide sequence: TGTGCCACCTCCGGGACTAGCGGAACCTACGAGCAGTACTTC. This encodes CATSGTSGTYEQYF.

The chain employs TRBV28 and TRBJ2-2, with 9 bases lining up with TRBD2. V shed 0 bases, J shed 6 bases, and the junction held 5 bases outside the gene matches. Germline V gene sequence: CDR1 MDHEN, CDR2 SYDVKM. The CDR3 runs to 16 residues. DNA for the CDR3: TGTGCCAGCAGTTTATGGGCTAGCGGGATATCCGGGGAGCTGTTTTTT. Residues: CASSLWASGISGELFF.

The chain has TRBV6-5 and TRBJ2-5, with D tentatively TRBD1 (5 bases). Germline V gene lookup returns CDR1 MNHEY and CDR2 SVGAGI. V was trimmed by 0 bases and J by 3 bases, leaving 14 bases between them. CDR3 length equals 16 residues. CDR3 residues: CASSYSNKGREETQYF. The CDR3, as DNA: TGTGCCAGCAGTTACTCCAACAAGGGGCGAGAAGAGACCCAGTACTTC.

This clone appeared once. V and J are TRBV10-3 and TRBJ1-5; 8 positions agree with TRBD1. This CDR3 comprises 15 residues. Germline CDR1 reads ENHRY; CDR2 reads SYGVKD. The V segment lost 0 bases and the J segment 4 bases; nucleotides outside the gene matches: 2. The CDR3 nucleotides are TGTGCCATCAGTGAGTCCGGACAGGGAAATCAGCCCCAGCATTTT. Amino acids: CAISESGQGNQPQHF.

The chain recombines TRBV5-1 with TRBJ2-7; weak D call: TRBD2 (6 bases). The CDR3 has 11 amino acids. Germline assignment: CDR1 SGHRS and CDR2 YFSETQ. Trimming removed 5 bases at V and 4 bases at J, with 7 bases between. CDR3 in DNA: TGCGCCAGCAGGGAGGGGTACGAGCAGTACTTC. Translated: CASREGYEQYF. Variable domain in full (rest from reference TRBV5-1 and TRBJ2-7): KAGVTQTPRYLIKTRGQQVTLSCSPISGHRSVSWYQQTPGQGLQFLFEYFSETQRNKGNFPGRFSGRQFSNSRSEMNVSTLELGDSALYLCASREGYEQYFGPGTRLTVT.

This clone has more than one count but fewer than ten. The rearrangement uses TRBV9 and TRBJ2-7, with 11 positions matching TRBD2. Germline CDR1 is SGDLS and CDR2 is YYNGEE. The CDR3 length is 15 residues. The V gene end was trimmed by 4 bases and the J gene end by 4 bases; junction bases not matched to a gene: 7. As DNA, the CDR3 is TGTGCCAGCAGCACCGGGACTAGCGGATATTACGAGCAGTACTTC. This codes for CASSTGTSGYYEQYF.

V is TRBV7-9 and J is TRBJ2-3, with D unclear. This CDR3 region has 12 residues. Germline values: CDR1 SEHNR, CDR2 FQNEAQ (reference sequence). V lost 6 bases and J lost 4, with 8 bases in between. The CDR3 is CASSSMSDTQYF. The CDR3 DNA reads as TGTGCCAGCAGTTCTATGTCAGATACGCAGTATTTT. Combining the CDR3 with reference TRBV7-9 and TRBJ2-3 gives the whole variable domain DTGVSQNPRHKITKRGQNVTFRCDPISEHNRLYWYRQTLGQGPEFLTYFQNEAQLEKSRLLSDRFSAERPKGSFSTLEIQRTEQGDSAMYLCASSSMSDTQYFGPGTRLTVL.